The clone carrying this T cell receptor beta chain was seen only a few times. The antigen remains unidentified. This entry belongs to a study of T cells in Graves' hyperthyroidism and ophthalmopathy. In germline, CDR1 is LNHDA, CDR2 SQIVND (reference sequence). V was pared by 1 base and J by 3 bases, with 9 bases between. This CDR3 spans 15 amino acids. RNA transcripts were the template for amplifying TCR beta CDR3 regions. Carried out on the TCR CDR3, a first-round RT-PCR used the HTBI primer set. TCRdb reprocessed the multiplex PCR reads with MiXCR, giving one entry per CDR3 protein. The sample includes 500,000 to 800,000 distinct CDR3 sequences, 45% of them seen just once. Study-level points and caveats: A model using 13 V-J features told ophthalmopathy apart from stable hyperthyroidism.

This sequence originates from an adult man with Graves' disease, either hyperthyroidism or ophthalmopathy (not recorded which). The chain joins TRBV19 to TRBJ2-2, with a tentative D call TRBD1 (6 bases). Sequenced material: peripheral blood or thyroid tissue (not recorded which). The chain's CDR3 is CASSIATGYTGELFF. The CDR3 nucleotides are TGTGCCAGTAGTATAGCGACAGGCTACACCGGGGAGCTGTTTTTT.